This TCR beta chain was profiled in a study of shared clonotypes between healthy human individuals. Overall study findings and caveats: Across subsets, estimated richness was generally greater for naive than for memory populations. What rarefaction showed was incomplete sorted-subset sequencing despite large depth.

To note about this clone: Its antigen remains unidentified. Different DNA sequences within this sample yield the same CDR3.

Here immunoSEQ multiplex PCR was the method, and the copy in TCRdb shows in-frame clones only, minus some. This sample yields millions of clones, of which 95% are seen a single time; under 0.15% belongs to the top ten. The germline V and J ends were trimmed by 4 bases and 0 bases, with 10 bases remaining between them. The CDR3 contains 15 residues. Germline values: CDR1 SGHRS, CDR2 YFSETQ. This sequence joins TRBV5-1 and TRBJ2-2; maybe TRBD2 (6 bases). The sequence was obtained from a man aged 18 to 29 in good health. Sequencing used naive CD4+ T cells sorted from blood. Stated subset: CD45RA+ positively selected. The CDR3 DNA reads TGCGCCAGCAGCCCCCGGGGGACGAACACCGGGGAGCTGTTTTTT. Translated, it gives CASSPRGTNTGELFF.